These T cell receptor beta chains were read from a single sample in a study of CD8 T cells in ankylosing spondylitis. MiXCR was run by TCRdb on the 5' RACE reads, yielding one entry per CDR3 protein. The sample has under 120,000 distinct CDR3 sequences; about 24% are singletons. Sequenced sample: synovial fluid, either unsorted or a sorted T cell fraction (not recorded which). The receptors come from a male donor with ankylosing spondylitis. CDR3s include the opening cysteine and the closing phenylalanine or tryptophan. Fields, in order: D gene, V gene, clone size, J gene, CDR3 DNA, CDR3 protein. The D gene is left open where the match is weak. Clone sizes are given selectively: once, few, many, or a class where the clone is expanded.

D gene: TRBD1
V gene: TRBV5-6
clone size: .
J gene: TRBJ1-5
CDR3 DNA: TGTGCCAGCACCTCTTCGACAGGGAACAATCAGCCCCAGCATTTT
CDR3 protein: CASTSSTGNNQPQHF

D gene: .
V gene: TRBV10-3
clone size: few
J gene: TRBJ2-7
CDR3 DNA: TGTGCCATCAGTGAGGAGGACTTGGGCGAGCAGTACTTC
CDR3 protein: CAISEEDLGEQYF

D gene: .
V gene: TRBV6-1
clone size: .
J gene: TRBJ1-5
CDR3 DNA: TGTGCCAGCAGTGCCCAAGGGTCCAGGGCTGGCAATCAGCCCCAGCATTTT
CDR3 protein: CASSAQGSRAGNQPQHF

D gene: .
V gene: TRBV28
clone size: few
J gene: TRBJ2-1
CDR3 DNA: TGTGCCAGCAGTCTTAGCGGAAATGAGCAGTTCTTC
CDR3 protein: CASSLSGNEQFF

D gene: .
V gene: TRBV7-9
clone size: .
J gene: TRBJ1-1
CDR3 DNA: TGTGCCAGCAGCCTGGGGCTAGGGACTGAAGCTTTCTTT
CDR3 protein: CASSLGLGTEAFF

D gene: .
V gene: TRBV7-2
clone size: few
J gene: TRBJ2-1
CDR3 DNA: TGTGCCAGCAGCCGACTAGGAAGGGGACATGAGCAGTTCTTC
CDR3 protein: CASSRLGRGHEQFF

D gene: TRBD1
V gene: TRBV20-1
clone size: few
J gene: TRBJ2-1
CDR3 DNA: TGCAGTGGCACGAGGGGGAGAGGGGGCCCGATTTGGGACAATGAGCAGTTCTTC
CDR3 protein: CSGTRGRGGPIWDNEQFF

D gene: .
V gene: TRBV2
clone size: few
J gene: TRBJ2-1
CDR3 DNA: TGTGCCAGCAAGCTGAGCTCCTACAATGAGCAGTTCTTC
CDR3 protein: CASKLSSYNEQFF

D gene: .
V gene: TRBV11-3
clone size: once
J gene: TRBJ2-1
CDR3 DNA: TGTGCCAGCAGCTCTCAGATAAACCCCTACAATGAGCAGTTCTTC
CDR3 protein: CASSSQINPYNEQFF

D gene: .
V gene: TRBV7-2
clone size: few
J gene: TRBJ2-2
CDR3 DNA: TGTGCCAGCAGCCCCGCGGCGAACACCGGGGAGCTGTTTTTT
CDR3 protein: CASSPAANTGELFF

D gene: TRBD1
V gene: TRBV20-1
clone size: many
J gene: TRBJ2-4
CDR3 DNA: TGCAGTGCTATGATCCCGACAGGGGGGAGGGACATTCAGTACTTC
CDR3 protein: CSAMIPTGGRDIQYF

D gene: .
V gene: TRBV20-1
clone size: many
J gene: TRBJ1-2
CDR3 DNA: TGCAGTGCTAGAGTTGGCGGTAACTATGGCTACACCTTC
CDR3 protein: CSARVGGNYGYTF

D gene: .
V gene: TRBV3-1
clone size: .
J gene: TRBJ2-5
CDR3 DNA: TGTGCCAGCAGCCAAGATCGTGGAGTTGGGACCCAGTACTTC
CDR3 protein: CASSQDRGVGTQYF

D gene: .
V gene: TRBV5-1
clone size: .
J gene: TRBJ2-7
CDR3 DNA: TGCGCCAGTAAGATTGGCGAGTCTAGAACCTACGAGCAGTACTTC
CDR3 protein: CASKIGESRTYEQYF

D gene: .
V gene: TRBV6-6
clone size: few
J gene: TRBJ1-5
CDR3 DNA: TGTGCCAGCAGTTACGCGGGGCCGCCCCAGCATTTT
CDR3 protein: CASSYAGPPQHF

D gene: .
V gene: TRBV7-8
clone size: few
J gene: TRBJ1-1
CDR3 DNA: TGTGCCAGCAGCCCAGGTCCTGAAGCTTTCTTT
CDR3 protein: CASSPGPEAFF

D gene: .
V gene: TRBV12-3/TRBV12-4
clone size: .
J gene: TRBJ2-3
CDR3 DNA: TGTGCCAGCGAGGGGGGGGCAGAACCAGATACGCAGTATTTT
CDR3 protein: CASEGGAEPDTQYF

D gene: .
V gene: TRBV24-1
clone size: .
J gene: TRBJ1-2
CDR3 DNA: TGTGCCACCAGTGATGCGACAGGAGGTTATGGCTACACCTTC
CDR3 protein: CATSDATGGYGYTF

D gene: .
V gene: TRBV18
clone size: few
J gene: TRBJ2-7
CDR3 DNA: TGTGCCAGCTCACTCTATTTGGACGAGCAGTACTTC
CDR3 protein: CASSLYLDEQYF

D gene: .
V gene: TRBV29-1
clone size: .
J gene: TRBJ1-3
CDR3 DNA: TGCAGCGTTGGGGAAGGTCCTCCCTCTGGAAACACCATATATTTT
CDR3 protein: CSVGEGPPSGNTIYF

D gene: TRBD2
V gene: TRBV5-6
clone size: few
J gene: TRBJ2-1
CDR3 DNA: TGTGCCAGCAAGGAACTAGCGGCCTACAATGAGCAGTTCTTC
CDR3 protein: CASKELAAYNEQFF

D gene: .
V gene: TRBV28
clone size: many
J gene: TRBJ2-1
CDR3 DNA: TGTGCCAGCAGTTCTAACCTCCGAAATGAGCAGTTCTTC
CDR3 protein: CASSSNLRNEQFF

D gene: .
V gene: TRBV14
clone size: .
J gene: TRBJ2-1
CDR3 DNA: TGTGCCAGCAGCCGATCGGCATCCTACAATGAGCAGTTCTTC
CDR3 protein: CASSRSASYNEQFF

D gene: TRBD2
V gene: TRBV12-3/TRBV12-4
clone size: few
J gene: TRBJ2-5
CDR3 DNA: TGTGCCAGCAGTCCTTGGACTAGCGGGAGGGGGGAGACCCAGTACTTC
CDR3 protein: CASSPWTSGRGETQYF

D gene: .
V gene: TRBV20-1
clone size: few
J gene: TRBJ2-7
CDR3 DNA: TGCAGTGCTCGGGCAAACTACGAGCAGTACTTC
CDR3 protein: CSARANYEQYF

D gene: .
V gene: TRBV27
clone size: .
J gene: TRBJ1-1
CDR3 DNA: TGTGCCAGCAGTTTCTTTCTGAACACTGAAGCTTTCTTT
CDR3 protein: CASSFFLNTEAFF

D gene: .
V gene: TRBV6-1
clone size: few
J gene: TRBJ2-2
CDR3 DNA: TGTGCCAGCCGACAAGTGTGGAACACCGGGGAGCTGTTTTTT
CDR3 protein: CASRQVWNTGELFF

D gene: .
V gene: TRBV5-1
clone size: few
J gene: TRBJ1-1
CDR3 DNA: TGCGCCAGCAGCGTCGGACCTGGCGAAAGGGGAGCTTTCTTT
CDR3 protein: CASSVGPGERGAFF

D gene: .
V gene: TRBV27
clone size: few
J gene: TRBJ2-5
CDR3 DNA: TGTGCCAGCAGTCCTTCCTCGGTGGCTATCGAGACCCAGTACTTC
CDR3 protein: CASSPSSVAIETQYF